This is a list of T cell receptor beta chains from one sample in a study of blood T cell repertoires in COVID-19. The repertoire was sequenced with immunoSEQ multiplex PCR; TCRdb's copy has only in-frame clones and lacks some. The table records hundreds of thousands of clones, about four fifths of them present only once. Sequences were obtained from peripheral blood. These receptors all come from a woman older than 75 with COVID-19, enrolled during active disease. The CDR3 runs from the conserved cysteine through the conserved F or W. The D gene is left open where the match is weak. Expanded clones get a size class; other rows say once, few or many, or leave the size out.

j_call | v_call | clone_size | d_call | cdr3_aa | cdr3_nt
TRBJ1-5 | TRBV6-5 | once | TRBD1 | CARQTGEIWDQPQHF | TGTGCCAGGCAGACAGGGGAGATTTGGGATCAGCCCCAGCATTTT
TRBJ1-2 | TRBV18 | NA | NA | CASSPLGQQGYTF | TGTGCCAGCTCACCCCTCGGACAGCAAGGCTACACCTTC
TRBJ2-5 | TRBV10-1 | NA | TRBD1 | CATPGTGGVWGPVETQYF | TGCGCCACCCCCGGGACAGGGGGCGTCTGGGGACCAGTAGAGACCCAGTACTTC
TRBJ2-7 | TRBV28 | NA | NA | CASSSTAGEQYF | TGTGCCAGCAGTTCTACAGCAGGCGAGCAGTACTTC
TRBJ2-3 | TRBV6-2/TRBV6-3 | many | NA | CASSYQGWDTQYF | TGTGCCAGCAGTTACCAGGGATGGGATACGCAGTATTTT
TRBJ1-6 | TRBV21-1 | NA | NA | CASSKEWCRGQGKRDNSPLHF | TGTGCCAGCAGCAAAGAATGGTGCCGGGGACAGGGGAAGAGAGACAATTCACCCCTCCACTTT
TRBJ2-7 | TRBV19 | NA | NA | CASSKGLDSYEQYF | TGTGCCAGTAGTAAAGGACTGGACTCCTACGAGCAGTACTTC
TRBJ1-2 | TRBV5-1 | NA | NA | CASSRLVSGSGYTF | TGCGCCAGCAGCCGGCTAGTGTCGGGGAGTGGCTACACCTTC
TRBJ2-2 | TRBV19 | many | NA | CASSSPGLYTGELFF | TGTGCCAGTAGTTCCCCCGGACTTTACACCGGGGAGCTGTTTTTT
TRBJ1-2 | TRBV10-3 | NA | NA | CAISESSFYTF | TGTGCCATCAGTGAGTCATCTTTCTACACCTTC
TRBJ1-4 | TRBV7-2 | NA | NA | CASSFRRGEKLFF | TGTGCCAGCAGCTTCCGTAGGGGAGAAAAACTGTTTTTT
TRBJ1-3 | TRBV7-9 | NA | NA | CASSLTGTGNTIYF | TGTGCCAGCAGCCTAACAGGAACTGGAAACACCATATATTTT
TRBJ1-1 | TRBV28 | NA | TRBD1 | CASGSLTGSFF | TGTGCCAGCGGAAGCCTGACAGGGTCTTTCTTT
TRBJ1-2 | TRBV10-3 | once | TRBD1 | CAISRTGIDRGDGYTF | TGTGCCATCAGTCGGACAGGGATTGATCGGGGTGATGGCTACACCTTC
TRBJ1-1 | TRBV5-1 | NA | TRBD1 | CASSLKDRGALNTEAFF | TGCGCCAGCAGCTTGAAGGACAGGGGCGCTTTGAACACTGAAGCTTTCTTT
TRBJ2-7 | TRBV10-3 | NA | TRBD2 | CATRGAGGKRSYEQYF | TGTGCCACCAGAGGGGCGGGGGGCAAAAGGTCCTACGAGCAGTACTTC
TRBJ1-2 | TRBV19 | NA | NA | CASGARANYGYTF | TGTGCCAGTGGGGCCAGAGCTAACTATGGCTACACCTTC
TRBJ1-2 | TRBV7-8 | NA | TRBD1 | CASSIQGAVGYTF | TGTGCCAGCAGCATACAGGGGGCGGTTGGCTACACCTTC
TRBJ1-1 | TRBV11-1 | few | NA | CASSLFARGTEAFF | TGTGCCAGCAGCTTATTTGCTAGAGGCACTGAAGCTTTCTTT
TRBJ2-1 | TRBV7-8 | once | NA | CASSFRTGPYNEQFF | TGTGCCAGCAGCTTCAGGACTGGACCCTACAATGAGCAGTTCTTC